The 22 T cell receptor beta chains in this list originate from one sample, sequenced in a study of siplizumab effects on memory and regulatory T cells. The assay was immunoSEQ multiplex PCR, and TCRdb's table has in-frame clones only and misses some. The table records 70,000 or so clones, 91% of them present only once. Material: CD8+ T cells sorted from blood. All receptors derive from a human donor in good health.

V is TRBV6-6 and J is TRBJ2-1; possibly TRBD1 or TRBD2 for D (5 bases each). Germline V gene lookup returns CDR1 MNHNY and CDR2 SVGAGI (reference sequence). The CDR3 runs to 13 residues. Trimming pared 7 bases from V and 10 bases from J, leaving 17 bases between. The CDR3 DNA reads TGTGCCAGCACTTATAAGGTGGGGGACGAGCAGTTCTTC. Residues: CASTYKVGDEQFF.

V gene TRBV7-6 combines with J gene TRBJ2-5; D possibly corresponds to TRBD2 (6 bases). From germline, CDR1 is SGHVS and CDR2 FNYEAQ. V was cut by 7 bases and J by 5 bases, with 23 bases left in between. The CDR3 length is 16 residues. The CDR3 spells CASTPTGGGAGETQYF. DNA for the CDR3: TGTGCCAGCACCCCGACGGGCGGCGGGGCGGGGGAGACCCAGTACTTC.

CDR3 in DNA: TGTGCCAGCAGCTTAGATAAGAATGTGGAGGGCAGCAAAAACATTCAGTACTTC. This translates into CASSLDKNVEGSKNIQYF. The chain employs TRBV11-2 and TRBJ2-4; a possible D gene is TRBD2 (6 bases). V was trimmed by 0 bases and J by 3 bases, leaving 18 bases between them. CDR1 SGHAT and CDR2 FQNNGV come from the germline V gene. CDR3 length: 18 residues.

This clone was seen only a few times. This rearrangement joins TRBV4-1 to TRBJ1-2; D is perhaps TRBD1 (6 bases). CDR1 and CDR2 (germline): MGHRA, YSYEKL. The V end lost 3 bases, the J end lost 0 bases, and 11 bases lay between the germline ends. The CDR3 consists of 15 residues. The CDR3 region is CASSHGGQSNYGYTF. CDR3 sequence (DNA): TGCGCCAGCAGCCACGGGGGGCAGTCTAACTATGGCTACACCTTC.

The genes are TRBV25-1 and TRBJ2-7; 11 bases map to TRBD1. Germline lookup yields CDR1 MGHDK and CDR2 SYGVNS. The CDR3 loop spans 11 amino acids. V gave up 11 bases and J gave up 7 bases; unmatched junction bases: 4. The CDR3 region is CAAGQGEEQYF. The DNA for the CDR3 is TGTGCCGCGGGACAGGGGGAAGAGCAGTACTTC.

The chain couples TRBV7-3 to TRBJ2-1; D is uncertain. Trimming removed 5 bases at V and 0 bases at J, with 11 bases between. This CDR3 comprises 15 residues. Germline V lookup: CDR1 SGHTA, CDR2 FQGTGA. As DNA, the CDR3 is TGTGCCAGCAGCGAACTTGGTAGCTCCTACAATGAGCAGTTCTTC. Its translation: CASSELGSSYNEQFF.

The rearrangement links TRBV29-1 to TRBJ2-7, with 13 bases that match TRBD2. V dropped 8 bases and J dropped 7; count of bases not matched to a gene: 8. The CDR3 consists of 13 residues. Germline values: CDR1 SQVTM, CDR2 ANQGSEA. The CDR3 sequence: CSIRTSGSGEQYF. DNA of the CDR3: TGCAGCATCCGGACTAGCGGGAGCGGAGAGCAGTACTTC.

This chain joins TRBV11-2 and TRBJ2-5, with D possibly matching TRBD2 (6 bases). V was clipped by 5 bases and J by 4 bases, with 14 bases between them. Germline V gene sequence: CDR1 SGHAT, CDR2 FQNNGV. CDR3 length: 14 amino acids. CDR3 protein: CASSLQGAGETQYF. DNA for the CDR3: TGTGCCAGCAGCCTCCAGGGAGCGGGAGAGACCCAGTACTTC.

The J gene is TRBJ1-1, the V gene TRBV4-1; D not resolved. Germline V gene data show CDR1 as MGHRA and CDR2 as YSYEKL. The CDR3 runs 11 residues. V shed 1 base and J shed 7 bases, with 4 bases lying between them. DNA of the CDR3: TGCGCCAGCAGCCAAGCACTTGAAGCTTTCTTT. Encoded protein: CASSQALEAFF.

The CDR3 reads CASSEPGTGANYGYTF. CDR3 DNA sequence: TGTGCCAGCAGTGAACCAGGGACAGGGGCTAACTATGGCTACACCTTC. The chain couples TRBV25-1 to TRBJ1-2; TRBD1 matches 10 bases. V trimming: 2 bases; J trimming: 0 bases; junction bases outside the gene matches: 3. Germline V gives CDR1 MGHDK, CDR2 SYGVNS. This CDR3 region has 16 residues.

V and J are TRBV2 and TRBJ1-4; tentative D call: TRBD1 (6 bases). V lost 5 bases and J lost 8, with 21 bases in between. This CDR3 has 16 amino acids. From germline, CDR1 is SNHLY and CDR2 FYNNEI. The chain's CDR3 is CASSSSPWTALEKLFF. Here the CDR3 DNA reads TGTGCCAGCAGTTCCTCCCCGTGGACAGCGCTGGAAAAACTGTTTTTT.

This chain joins TRBV9 and TRBJ2-1, with 10 bases that match TRBD2. Trimming took 2 bases from V and 2 from J; bases not matched to a gene: 1. The CDR3 is 15 residues long. Germline CDR1 is SGDLS and CDR2 is YYNGEE. CDR3 sequence reads: CASSVSGRPYNEQFF. CDR3 nucleotides: TGTGCCAGCAGCGTTAGCGGGAGGCCCTACAATGAGCAGTTCTTC.

The genes are TRBV7-2 and TRBJ2-7; a weak D match, TRBD1 (5 bases). Germline V lookup: CDR1 SGHTA, CDR2 FQGNSA. CDR3 length: 13 residues. Trimming removed 6 bases at V and 2 bases at J, with 11 bases between. For the CDR3, the DNA is TGTGCCAGCAGGACGTCGACAGCCTACGAGCAGTACTTC. Translated, it gives CASRTSTAYEQYF.

J is TRBJ1-2 and V is TRBV6-1, with D possibly matching TRBD1 (6 bases). The germline gives CDR1 MNHNS, CDR2 SASEGT. Trimming took 1 base from V and 3 from J, leaving 18 bases between them. This CDR3 contains 17 residues. Here the CDR3 DNA reads TGTGCCAGCAGTGAAGGCTGGGGGGGGCCCTCACACTATGGCTACACCTTC. Protein sequence: CASSEGWGGPSHYGYTF.

The chain recombines TRBV5-4 with TRBJ2-2, with unresolved D. Germline V gene lookup returns CDR1 SGHNT and CDR2 YYREEE (reference sequence). Trimming took off 0 bases at V and 0 bases at J, with 6 bases between the two ends. The CDR3 is 15 amino acids. This CDR3 reads CASSLERTNTGELFF. CDR3 in DNA: TGTGCCAGCAGCTTGGAACGGACGAACACCGGGGAGCTGTTTTTT.

The chain has TRBV7-9 and TRBJ2-5, with 12 nucleotides matching TRBD2. The ends lost 1 base at V and 5 bases at J; junction bases unmatched: 8. In germline, CDR1 is SEHNR, CDR2 FQNEAQ (reference sequence). The CDR3 extends over 17 amino acids. The CDR3, as DNA: TGTGCCAGCAGCTTAGAGGCTAGCGGGGGGGCCAGGGAGACCCAGTACTTC. This sequence encodes CASSLEASGGARETQYF.

In the case of this clone: The junction departs from the called germline gene at one end, perhaps through a read error. The chain uses TRBV7-9 and TRBJ2-6; 10 nucleotides match TRBD2. Germline V gene lookup returns CDR1 SEHNR and CDR2 FQNEAQ (reference sequence). The CDR3 runs to 17 residues. CDR3 protein: CTSPRTSGSSGANVLTF. The CDR3 DNA reads TGTACCAGCCCCCGGACTAGCGGAAGCTCTGGGGCCAACGTCCTGACTTTC.

V usage is TRBV5-1 and J usage is TRBJ1-1; 10 nucleotides align to TRBD1. The CDR3 extends over 14 amino acids. CDR1 is SGHRS, CDR2 YFSETQ, per germline. V dropped 4 bases and J dropped 6; count of bases not matched to a gene: 6. In nucleotides, the CDR3 is TGCGCCAGCAGCGACAGGGGGCGCAGCCCTGAAGCTTTCTTT. Protein product: CASSDRGRSPEAFF.

This chain connects TRBV11-2 to TRBJ2-2; D is tentatively TRBD1 or TRBD2 (5 bases each). The CDR3 has 16 residues. Per germline, CDR1 SGHAT and CDR2 FQNNGV. The V end was cut by 5 bases, the J end by 5 bases, with 18 bases between. The CDR3 reads CASSPSPRGDTGELFF. As DNA, the CDR3 is TGTGCCAGCAGCCCCAGTCCAAGAGGGGATACCGGGGAGCTGTTTTTT.

The rearrangement joins TRBV29-1 to TRBJ1-5; tentative D call: TRBD1 (5 bases). Germline CDR1 SQVTM, CDR2 ANQGSEA. Trimming pared 6 bases from V and 4 bases from J, leaving 19 bases between. The CDR3 consists of 15 residues. Here the CDR3 reads CSVGGGEVDNQPQHF. The CDR3 coding sequence is TGCAGCGTCGGCGGGGGGGAGGTGGATAATCAGCCCCAGCATTTT.

This chain links TRBV7-2 with TRBJ2-5, with D possibly TRBD1 on 7 matching bases. Per germline, CDR1 SGHTA and CDR2 FQGNSA. CDR3 length: 16 residues. Trimming left V 7 bases short and J 4 bases short, with 22 bases between. CDR3 region: CASTRGVIPGRETQYF. In DNA form, the CDR3 reads TGTGCCAGCACCAGGGGGGTGATCCCAGGGAGAGAGACCCAGTACTTC. Drawing the rest from reference TRBV7-2 and TRBJ2-5, the complete variable domain is GAGVSQSPSNKVTEKGKDVELRCDPISGHTALYWYRQSLGQGLEFLIYFQGNSAPDKSGLPSDRFSAERTGGSVSTLTIQRTQQEDSAVYLCASTRGVIPGRETQYFGPGTRLLVL.

For the CDR3, the DNA is TGCGCCAGCAGCCAAGAAAGGGGAGAGCCCCAGCATTTT. Translating it yields CASSQERGEPQHF. The chain employs TRBV4-1 and TRBJ1-5, with D perhaps TRBD1 (5 bases). Germline-derived CDR1 and CDR2 are MGHRA and YSYEKL. The V and J ends lost 0 bases and 8 bases respectively, with 8 bases between them. The CDR3 is made up of 13 amino acids.